The 21 T cell receptor beta chains in this list originate from one sample, sequenced in a study of vaccination and CD4 T cells after COVID-19. Time point given: late sampling 161 to 241 days after vaccination in a few convalescent patients. Each CDR3 protein gets one entry after TCRdb re-called the PCR reads with MiXCR. The sample lists approximately 30,000 distinct CDR3 sequences, 45% to 60% occurring once. The sample in question was CD4+ T cells from blood, obtained about 7 months after SARS-CoV-2 vaccination. All receptors derive from a human donor who had recovered from COVID-19.

This clonotype showed up just a few times. The genes are TRBV20-1 and TRBJ1-1, with D possibly matching TRBD1 (5 bases). Germline V gene sequence: CDR1 DFQATT, CDR2 SNEGSKA (reference sequence). This CDR3 comprises 14 residues. The germline V and J ends were trimmed by 6 bases and 1 base, with 15 bases remaining between them. CDR3 sequence (DNA): TGCAGTGCCCAGAGGGGCATAGGGAACACTGAAGCTTTCTTT. This codes for CSAQRGIGNTEAFF.

The chain couples TRBV27 to TRBJ2-3; D remains unclear. V was clipped by 6 bases and J by 0 bases, with 7 bases between them. The CDR3 is 13 amino acids. Germline values: CDR1 MNHEY, CDR2 SMNVEV (reference sequence). In DNA form, the CDR3 reads TGTGCCAGCAGAAAGCAAAGCACAGATACGCAGTATTTT. Its translation is CASRKQSTDTQYF.

V gene TRBV27 combines with J gene TRBJ1-2, with 9 positions matching TRBD1. The trim removed 5 bases at V and 5 bases at J, leaving 3 bases unmatched. There are 13 residues in the CDR3. CDR1 is MNHEY, CDR2 SMNVEV, per germline (reference sequence). The CDR3, as DNA: TGTGCCAGCAGTCACAGGGGGCTTTATGGCTACACCTTC. Protein: CASSHRGLYGYTF.

This sequence joins TRBV7-9 and TRBJ2-1; TRBD2 is a possible D gene (5 bases). CDR1 SEHNR and CDR2 FQNEAQ come from the germline V gene (reference sequence). The CDR3 contains 15 residues. V was pared by 4 bases and J by 10 bases, with 20 bases between. The CDR3 DNA reads TGTGCCAGCAGCTCTCTTGGGGAGAGTCTGGGCGAGCAGTTCTTC. This encodes CASSSLGESLGEQFF.

V usage is TRBV20-1 and J usage is TRBJ2-7; 7 bases fit TRBD2. V lost 2 bases, J lost 4 bases, and 8 bases stayed unmatched. This CDR3 comprises 14 residues. CDR1 and CDR2 (germline): DFQATT, SNEGSKA (reference sequence). CDR3 region: CSARPRWEGYEQYF. CDR3 in DNA: TGCAGTGCTAGACCTAGGTGGGAGGGATACGAGCAGTACTTC.

J is TRBJ1-2 and V is TRBV7-9; no clear D gene. Trimming took off 1 base at V and 4 bases at J, with 7 bases between the two ends. The CDR3 extends over 13 amino acids. Germline lookup yields CDR1 SEHNR and CDR2 FQNEAQ (reference sequence). The CDR3 is CASSLESSYGYTF. For the CDR3, the DNA is TGTGCCAGCAGCTTAGAATCGAGCTATGGCTACACCTTC.

This clonotype came up once. The genes are TRBV19 and TRBJ2-3; TRBD1 aligns across 7 bases. The CDR3 length is 16 residues. Losses at the gene ends were 8 bases for V and 1 base for J; bases not matched to a gene: 12. Germline V gene data show CDR1 as LNHDA and CDR2 as SQIVND (reference sequence). In DNA, the CDR3 is TGTGCCAGTTTCCCCAAGTCCGGGACAGGCACAGATACGCAGTATTTT. Protein: CASFPKSGTGTDTQYF.

This clonotype was recorded a few times. This chain links TRBV6-5 with TRBJ1-5; D is unclear. The V gene lost 0 bases and the J gene lost 0 bases, with 3 bases spanning the gap. CDR1 MNHEY and CDR2 SVGAGI come from the germline V gene. This CDR3 region has 14 residues. The CDR3 loop reads CASSYSRSNQPQHF. The DNA for the CDR3 is TGTGCCAGCAGTTACTCGCGTAGCAATCAGCCCCAGCATTTT.

This clonotype was detected only a few times. The chain links TRBV11-3 to TRBJ2-7, with 11 bases that match TRBD2. The CDR3 spans 15 residues. Per the germline V gene, CDR1 is SGHNT and CDR2 is YENEEA. V dropped 4 bases and J dropped 0; count of bases not matched to a gene: 2. CDR3: CASSSGTSGSYEQYF. The CDR3 DNA is TGTGCCAGCAGCTCCGGGACTAGCGGCTCCTACGAGCAGTACTTC.

This chain links TRBV12-3 or TRBV12-4 with TRBJ2-5; D is unclear. CDR3 length: 13 amino acids. Trimming cost V 0 bases and J 5 bases, with 7 bases left between them. The CDR3: CASSLAGVETQYF. CDR3 bases: TGTGCCAGCAGTTTAGCGGGCGTGGAGACCCAGTACTTC.

The table lists this clonotype with a few counts. The chain links TRBV20-1 to TRBJ2-7; D not resolved. The CDR3 contains 13 residues. CDR1 and CDR2 (germline): DFQATT, SNEGSKA (reference sequence). Trimming removed 5 bases at V and 3 bases at J, with 14 bases between. CDR3 region: CSARRENLYEQYF. DNA of the CDR3: TGCAGTGCTCGAAGAGAGAACCTCTACGAGCAGTACTTC.

The CDR3 nucleotides are TGTGCCAGCACCCCGGGGCGGTTGGGATTCTACGAGCAGTACTTC. It codes for CASTPGRLGFYEQYF. The chain uses TRBV6-1 and TRBJ2-7; D may match TRBD1 or TRBD2 (5 bases each). CDR1 and CDR2 (germline): MNHNS, SASEGT. The CDR3 contains 15 residues. V shed 7 bases and J shed 3 bases, with 19 bases lying between them.

The chain uses TRBV20-1 and TRBJ2-5; 14 bases are shared with TRBD2. The CDR3 spans 18 residues. Germline trimming cut 4 bases from V and 2 bases from J; bases unmatched to any gene: 12. In germline, CDR1 is DFQATT, CDR2 SNEGSKA (reference sequence). The CDR3 DNA is TGCAGTGCTACTTTATCCGGGACTAGCGGGAGACAACAAGAGACCCAGTACTTC. Protein: CSATLSGTSGRQQETQYF.

The genes are TRBV20-1 and TRBJ2-7, with D maybe TRBD1 (6 bases). CDR3 length: 13 amino acids. V was trimmed by 8 bases and J by 0 bases, leaving 14 bases between them. Germline lookup yields CDR1 DFQATT and CDR2 SNEGSKA (reference sequence). The CDR3 DNA follows: TGCAGTCCTCCCCCAGGGGACTCCTACGAGCAGTACTTC. Protein: CSPPPGDSYEQYF.

This chain connects TRBV20-1 to TRBJ2-3; weak D call: TRBD1 (7 bases). Germline V CDR1 and CDR2: DFQATT, SNEGSKA (reference sequence). The CDR3 is made up of 16 amino acids. V lost 0 bases, J lost 4 bases, and 17 bases lay in between. The CDR3 loop is CSAREPTGRIPDTQYF. DNA for the CDR3: TGCAGTGCTAGAGAACCGACAGGGAGGATCCCAGATACGCAGTATTTT.

This clonotype was detected a few times. The rearrangement joins TRBV19 to TRBJ1-3; D is unclear. V lost 5 bases and J 4 bases, leaving 12 bases between the germline ends. The CDR3 totals 14 residues. The germline V gene has CDR1 LNHDA and CDR2 SQIVND (reference sequence). The CDR3 spells CASSLYVSGNTIYF. CDR3 sequence (DNA): TGTGCCAGTAGTCTGTACGTATCGGGAAACACCATATATTTT.

This chain links TRBV7-6 with TRBJ1-1; tentatively, D is TRBD1 (6 bases). Germline V gene lookup returns CDR1 SGHVS and CDR2 FNYEAQ. The CDR3 loop spans 16 amino acids. V shed 0 bases and J shed 5 bases, with 16 bases lying between them. CDR3 sequence reads: CASSLAVRLRGTEAFF. In nucleotides, the CDR3 is TGTGCCAGCAGCTTAGCGGTCAGGTTGAGGGGGACTGAAGCTTTCTTT.

V is TRBV4-2 and J is TRBJ2-1; tentative D call: TRBD2 (6 bases). Germline CDR1 reads LGHNA; CDR2 reads YNFKEQ. The ends were cut back, 1 base at V and 12 bases at J, with 10 bases in the middle. The CDR3 contains 12 residues. The DNA of the CDR3 is TGTGCCAGCAGCCAAGCGGGAGTTGGGCAGTTCTTC. This codes for CASSQAGVGQFF.

This clonotype was observed a few times. CDR3 nucleotides: TGTGCCAGCAGTGAGCAGGGTTCCAACACTGAAGCTTTCTTT. It encodes CASSEQGSNTEAFF. This rearrangement joins TRBV6-1 to TRBJ1-1; tentatively, D is TRBD1 (5 bases). The CDR3 consists of 14 residues. CDR1 is MNHNS and CDR2 is SASEGT in the germline V gene. V was trimmed by 3 bases and J by 2 bases, leaving 10 bases between them.

CDR3 sequence reads: CASSSPRAAVLRTEAFF. CDR3 sequence (DNA): TGTGCCAGCAGTTCGCCGCGAGCGGCAGTACTTCGCACTGAAGCTTTCTTT. V is TRBV28 and J is TRBJ1-1; D ambiguous. This CDR3 has 17 residues. Germline V gene data show CDR1 as MDHEN and CDR2 as SYDVKM. Deletions cut 4 bases from V and 4 bases from J, with 22 bases between.

The chain joins TRBV7-7 to TRBJ2-7, with D tentatively TRBD1 (5 bases). V lost 5 bases, J lost 0 bases, and 17 bases lay in between. Germline V gene data show CDR1 as SSHAT and CDR2 as FNYEAQ (reference sequence). The CDR3 runs to 16 residues. The CDR3 bases are TGTGCCAGCAGCCCCCTCGGACACCTTTCCTCCTACGAGCAGTACTTC. Its translation is CASSPLGHLSSYEQYF. Full variable domain (missing parts from reference TRBV7-7 and TRBJ2-7): GAGVSQSPRYKVTKRGQDVTLRCDPISSHATLYWYQQALGQGPEFLTYFNYEAQPDKSGLPSDRFSAERPEGSISTLTIQRTEQRDSAMYRCASSPLGHLSSYEQYFGPGTRLTVT.